These 5 T cell receptor beta chains share one sample of origin, sequenced in a study of CD8 T cells in Susac syndrome. Random hexamers were used to reverse transcribe an amount of about 0.45 to 1 ug RNA. Each CDR3 protein is one row after TCRdb ran MiXCR on the immunoSEQ multiplex PCR reads. The sample yields 240,000 or so distinct CDR3 sequences, less than 96% seen once. Sequences were obtained from CD4+ T cells from PBMCs. The source is a human donor with Susac syndrome.

The V call is TRBV19, the J call TRBJ1-3; the D is unclear. The V end was cut by 5 bases, the J end by 0 bases, with 11 bases between. The CDR3 contains 15 residues. CDR1 is LNHDA, CDR2 SQIVND, per germline (reference sequence). CDR3 in DNA: TGTGCCAGTAGTCCCCGGCCGACCTCTGGAAACACCATATATTTT. This translates into CASSPRPTSGNTIYF.

This clonotype showed up just once. This chain connects TRBV7-3 to TRBJ2-1, with TRBD2 as a possible D gene (5 bases). CDR1 SGHTA and CDR2 FQGTGA come from the germline V gene. The V gene lost 6 bases and the J gene lost 2 bases, with 11 bases spanning the gap. This CDR3 comprises 14 residues. The CDR3 DNA sequence: TGTGCCAGCAGGAGGGAGACGGCCTACAATGAGCAGTTCTTC. Protein: CASRRETAYNEQFF.

The chain recombines TRBV7-3 with TRBJ2-3; D not resolved. Trimming left V 5 bases short and J 3 bases short, with 12 bases between. Germline V lookup: CDR1 SGHTA, CDR2 FQGTGA. The length of the CDR3 is 14 residues. CDR3 amino acids: CASSQLVQTDTQYF. The CDR3 coding sequence is TGTGCCAGCAGCCAGCTAGTGCAGACAGATACGCAGTATTTT.

The chain joins TRBV30 to TRBJ1-2; D unclear. The CDR3 spans 15 residues. In germline, CDR1 is GTSNPN, CDR2 SVGIG (reference sequence). V was cut by 0 bases and J by 6 bases, with 17 bases left in between. CDR3 in DNA: TGTGCCTGGAGTGTACGCGCCAAAAGGTGGGATGGCTACACCTTC. This translates into CAWSVRAKRWDGYTF.

In this sample, this clonotype turned up once. This CDR3 reads CASSETINNEQFF. The CDR3 coding sequence is TGTGCCAGCAGTGAAACTATAAACAATGAGCAGTTCTTC. The rearrangement links TRBV2 to TRBJ2-1, with D hard to call. CDR3 length: 13 amino acids. CDR1 is SNHLY and CDR2 is FYNNEI in the germline V gene. Trimming took 2 bases from V and 5 from J, leaving 7 bases between them. Looking up the rest from reference TRBV2 and TRBJ2-1 gives the full variable domain: EPEVTQTPSHQVTQMGQEVILRCVPISNHLYFYWYRQILGQKVEFLVSFYNNEISEKSEIFDDQFSVERPDGSNFTLKIRSTKLEDSAMYFCASSETINNEQFFGPGTRLTVL.